This T cell receptor (beta chain) was observed in a study of cytomegalovirus exposure and HLA in healthy donors. 13 Jbeta primers and 60 Vbeta primers were used for the PCR. The assay was immunoSEQ multiplex PCR, and TCRdb's table has in-frame clones only and misses some. The data hold under 200,000 clones, with around three quarters observed a single time. V gave up 4 bases and J gave up 5 bases, with 17 bases separating them. In germline, CDR1 is MNHNS, CDR2 SASEGT. CDR3 size: 15 residues. The sequence was obtained from a woman between 50 and 59 years old in good health and CMV-seronegative. The rearrangement joins TRBV6-1 to TRBJ2-5; tentatively, D is TRBD1 (6 bases). The sample consisted of PBMCs. The CDR3 protein is CASSVGQGFRETQYF. The CDR3 bases are TGTGCCAGCAGTGTAGGCCAGGGGTTTCGGGAGACCCAGTACTTC.